This T cell receptor beta chain was profiled in a study of T cells in Graves' hyperthyroidism and ophthalmopathy. On the study more broadly: Peripheral blood was acquired at first diagnosis, ahead of any therapy whatsoever.

TCR beta CDR3 regions were amplified from RNA. Initially, a first-round RT-PCR of the TCR CDR3 employed the HTBI primer set. A single record per CDR3 protein comes from TCRdb applying MiXCR to the multiplex PCR reads. The sample gives a few hundred thousand distinct CDR3 sequences, roughly 18% of which show up once; 35% to 50% is in the top ten. Germline loops: CDR1 LGHDT, CDR2 YNNKEL (reference sequence). Trimming shortened V by 6 bases and J by 3 bases, and 11 bases separated the two germline ends. The CDR3 runs to 13 residues. For this clonotype: Antigen: not known.

Overall study findings and caveats: From stable hyperthyroidism, ophthalmopathy was separated by a 13 V-J model.

Uncontrolled infection, other autoimmune disease, pregnancy or lactation disqualified patients from enrolment. For the diagnoses, clinical symptoms, serum thyroxine and TRAb, thyroid ultrasound and orbital computed tomography were used. The sequenced sample consisted of blood. This chain joins TRBV3-1 and TRBJ2-5, with D maybe TRBD1 (5 bases). The TCR originated in a man aged 40-50 years with Graves' hyperthyroidism. The CDR3 is CASSRTYEETQYF. CDR3 nucleotides: TGTGCCAGCAGTCGGACATACGAAGAGACCCAGTACTTC.